The T cell receptor (beta chain) described here comes from a study of regulatory T cells in long-lasting Graves disease. Overall study findings and caveats: Favored gene segments in persistent disease were TRBV28, TRBJ1-2 and TRBJ2-5. Exclusively peripheral blood, rather than thyroid tissue, was studied. Persistent patients shared more public clonotypes (approximately 2,700) than newly diagnosed patients (about 1,000).

As for time point: persistent/refractory GD, antithyroid drugs over 5 years with positive TRAb. RNA from PBMCs was the source of the TCR library. A volume of approximately 10 milliliters of peripheral blood was collected in EDTA tubes. The CDR3 contains 15 residues. The V gene's germline CDR1 is SGHRS and CDR2 YFSETQ. V was clipped by 3 bases and J by 2 bases; unmatched bases: 6. Construction of the TCR beta libraries employed iRepertoire HTBI primers in conjunction with Arm-PCR of CDR3 regions. TCRdb reprocessed the multiplex PCR reads via MiXCR and lists one record per CDR3 protein. Of under 450,000 distinct CDR3 sequences in the sample, roughly a quarter were seen once. Note on this clonotype: Its specificity is unknown.

V usage is TRBV5-1 and J usage is TRBJ2-7, with 9 bases aligning to TRBD1. This clonotype originated in a female donor with Graves disease. The source material was peripheral blood mononuclear cells (PBMCs), sampled when the disease was refractory, from a patient treated with antithyroid drugs. CDR3 in DNA: TGCGCCAGCAGCTACTCGGGACAGGGCCCCTACGAGCAGTACTTC. It codes for CASSYSGQGPYEQYF.